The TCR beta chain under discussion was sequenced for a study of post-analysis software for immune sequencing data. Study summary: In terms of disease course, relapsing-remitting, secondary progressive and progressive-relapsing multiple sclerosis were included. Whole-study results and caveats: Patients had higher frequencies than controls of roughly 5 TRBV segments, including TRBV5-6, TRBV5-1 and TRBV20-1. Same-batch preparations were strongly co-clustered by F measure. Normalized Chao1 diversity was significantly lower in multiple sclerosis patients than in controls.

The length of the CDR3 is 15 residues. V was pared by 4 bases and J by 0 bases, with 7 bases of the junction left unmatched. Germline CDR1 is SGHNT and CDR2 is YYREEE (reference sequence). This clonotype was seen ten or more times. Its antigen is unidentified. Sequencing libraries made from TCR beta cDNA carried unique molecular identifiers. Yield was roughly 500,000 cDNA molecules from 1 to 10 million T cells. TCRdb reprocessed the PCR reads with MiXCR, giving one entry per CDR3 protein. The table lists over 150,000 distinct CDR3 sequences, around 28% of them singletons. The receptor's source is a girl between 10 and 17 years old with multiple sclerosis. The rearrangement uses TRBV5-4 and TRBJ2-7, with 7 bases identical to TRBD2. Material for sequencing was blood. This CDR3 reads CASSPSGWSSYEQYF. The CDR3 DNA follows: TGTGCCAGCAGCCCTAGCGGTTGGAGCTCCTACGAGCAGTACTTC.